The T cell receptor (beta chain) described here comes from a study of shared clonotypes between healthy human individuals. Germline-derived CDR1 and CDR2 are LNHDA and SQIVND (reference sequence). This CDR3 region has 15 residues. V lost 1 base and J lost 6; bases outside the gene matches: 6. Assay: immunoSEQ multiplex PCR; the TCRdb copy retains only in-frame clones and omits some. The sample shows 2 million to 2.5 million clones, around 95% of them seen only once. This sequence joins TRBV19 and TRBJ1-5; 7 nucleotides align to TRBD1. The sample comprised naive CD4+ T cells sorted from blood. Subset: CD45RA+ positively selected. The sequence derives from a man aged 18 to 35 in good health. As DNA, the CDR3 is TGTGCCAGTAGTATAGCTGAGGGGGCACGTCAGCCCCAGCATTTT. The encoded protein is CASSIAEGARQPQHF.